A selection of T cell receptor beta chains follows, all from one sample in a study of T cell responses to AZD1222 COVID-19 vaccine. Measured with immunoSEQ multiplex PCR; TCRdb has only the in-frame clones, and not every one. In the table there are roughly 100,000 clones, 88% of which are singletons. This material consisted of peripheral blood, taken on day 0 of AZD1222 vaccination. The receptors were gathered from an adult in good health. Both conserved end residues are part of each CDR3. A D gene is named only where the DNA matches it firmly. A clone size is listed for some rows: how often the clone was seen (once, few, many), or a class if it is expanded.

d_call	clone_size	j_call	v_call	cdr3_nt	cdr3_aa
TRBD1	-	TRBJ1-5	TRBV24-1	TGTGCCACCAGTGATTTGCAAACGCGGGTGACAGGGGACAATCAGCCCCAGCATTTT	CATSDLQTRVTGDNQPQHF
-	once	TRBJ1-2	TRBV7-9	TGTGCCAGCAGCTCTCAAGACAGGATCTATGGCTACACCTTC	CASSSQDRIYGYTF
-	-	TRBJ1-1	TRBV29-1	TGCAGCGCGAGGACTGGTTTGGGGACTGAAGCTTTCTTT	CSARTGLGTEAFF
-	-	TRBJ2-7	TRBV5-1	TGCGCCAGCAGCGAGGGACTTACCACGATCGAGCAGTACTTC	CASSEGLTTIEQYF
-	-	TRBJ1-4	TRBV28	TGTGCCACAGGCGGCAGACATCCTAATGAAAAACTGTTTTTT	CATGGRHPNEKLFF
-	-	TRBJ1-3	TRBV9	TGTGCCAGCAGCGTATACCCAGGGGCTGGAAACACCATATATTTT	CASSVYPGAGNTIYF
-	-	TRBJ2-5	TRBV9	TGTGCCAGCAGCCGATTGAACCAAGAGACCCAGTACTTC	CASSRLNQETQYF
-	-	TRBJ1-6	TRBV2	TGTGCCAGCAGTGAAGCGAACTGGATCTCCTATAATTCACCCCTCCACTTT	CASSEANWISYNSPLHF
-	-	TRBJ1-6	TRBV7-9	TGTGCCAGCAGCTTAGCTCGGGAAAGCTCCTATAATTCACCCCTCCACTTT	CASSLARESSYNSPLHF
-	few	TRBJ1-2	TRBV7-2	TGTGCCAGCAGCAAGAACTATGGCTACACCTTC	CASSKNYGYTF
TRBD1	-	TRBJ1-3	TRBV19	TGTGCCAGTAGTATAGTATGGGACAGGGAATCCTCTGGAAACACCATATATTTT	CASSIVWDRESSGNTIYF
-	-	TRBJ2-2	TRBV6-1	TGTGCCAGCAGTGAAGCGGGAGTGGGAAACACCGGGGAGCTGTTTTTT	CASSEAGVGNTGELFF
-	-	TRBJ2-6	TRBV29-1	TGCAGCGTGGATACCACAGAGATCTCTGGGGCCAACGTCCTGACTTTC	CSVDTTEISGANVLTF
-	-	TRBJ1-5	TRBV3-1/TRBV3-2	TGTGCCAGCAGCCAAGATGTGGGTCAGCCCCAGCATTTT	CASSQDVGQPQHF
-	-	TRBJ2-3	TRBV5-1	TGCGCCAGCACTCGGGAGTTAGGCACAGATACGCAGTATTTT	CASTRELGTDTQYF
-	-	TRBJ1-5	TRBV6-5	TGTGCCAGCAGCCCCTCAGGGACTAGCAATCAGCCCCAGCATTTT	CASSPSGTSNQPQHF
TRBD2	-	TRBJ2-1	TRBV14	TGTGCCAGCAGTTTTGCGGGAGGGCCGCAGTTCTTC	CASSFAGGPQFF
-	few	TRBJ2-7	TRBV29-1	TGCAGCGCTGTTGGAACGCAAAGCTCCTACGAGCAGTACTTC	CSAVGTQSSYEQYF
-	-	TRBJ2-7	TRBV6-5	TGTGCCAGCAGCAACACCTTCTACGAGCAGTACTTC	CASSNTFYEQYF
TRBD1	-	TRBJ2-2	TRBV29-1	TGCAGCGTGGCGGACAGGCACCCCACCGGGGAGCTGTTTTTT	CSVADRHPTGELFF
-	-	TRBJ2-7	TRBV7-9	TGTGCCAGCAGCTTACGTGACAGGTCCTACGAGCAGTACTTC	CASSLRDRSYEQYF
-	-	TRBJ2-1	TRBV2	TGTGCCAGTCAGGGACTTCTGGCCTACAATGAGCAGTTCTTC	CASQGLLAYNEQFF
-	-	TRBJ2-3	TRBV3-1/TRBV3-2	TGTGCCAGCAGCCTATCCGGGACGTATCGCACAGATACGCAGTATTTT	CASSLSGTYRTDTQYF
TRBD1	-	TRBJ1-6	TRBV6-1	TGTGCCAGCAGTGAAGTAGACAGGGCGAGTAATTCACCCCTCCACTTT	CASSEVDRASNSPLHF
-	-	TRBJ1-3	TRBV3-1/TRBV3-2	TGTGCCAGCAGCCCCGGGACTGTCCGCATCTCTGGAAACACCATATATTTT	CASSPGTVRISGNTIYF
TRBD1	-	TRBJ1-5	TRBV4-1	TGCGCCAGCAGCCAAGAGGGCCCAGGGGGAGGGAGCAATCAGCCCCAGCATTTT	CASSQEGPGGGSNQPQHF
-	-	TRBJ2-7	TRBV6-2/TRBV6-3	TGTGCCAGCAGTACGGCAGTGTTCGAGCAGTACTTC	CASSTAVFEQYF
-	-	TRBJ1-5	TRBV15	TGTGCCACCAGCATTGGACAGAACAATCAGCCCCAGCATTTT	CATSIGQNNQPQHF
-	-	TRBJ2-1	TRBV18	TGTGCCAGCTCAGGCTCGGAAGCCTCTTCCTACAATGAGCAGTTCTTC	CASSGSEASSYNEQFF
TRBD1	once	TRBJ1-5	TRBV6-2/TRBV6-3	TGTGCCAGCAGCCCAGACAGGGATAGAGGTCAGCCCCAGCATTTT	CASSPDRDRGQPQHF
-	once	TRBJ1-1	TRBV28	TGTGCCAGCAGAGCTCCCAACCGGGACCGCGTTGAAGCTTTCTTT	CASRAPNRDRVEAFF
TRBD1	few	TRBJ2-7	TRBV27	TGTGCCAGCAGGGTCACCTCCGGGACAGGACCCTACGAGCAGTACTTC	CASRVTSGTGPYEQYF
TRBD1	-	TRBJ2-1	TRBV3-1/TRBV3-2	TGTGCCAGCAGCCCCCGGGACAGACGAAATGAGCAGTTCTTC	CASSPRDRRNEQFF
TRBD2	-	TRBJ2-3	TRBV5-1	TGCGCCAGCAGCCTACGGACTAGCGGGGGGGAGGATACGCAGTATTTT	CASSLRTSGGEDTQYF
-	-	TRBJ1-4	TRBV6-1	TGTGCCAGCAGTAGGGGTTCAAATGAAAAACTGTTTTTT	CASSRGSNEKLFF
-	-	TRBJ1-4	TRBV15	TGTGCCACCAGCAGCTTCAGGGGAGAACTGTTTTTT	CATSSFRGELFF
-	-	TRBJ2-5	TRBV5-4	TGTGCCAGCAGCTTGGCCGGGGGGCTGGGGTACCAAGAGACCCAGTACTTC	CASSLAGGLGYQETQYF
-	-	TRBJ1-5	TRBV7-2	TGTGCCAGCAGCTCCGGGATCAGCGGGCCCCAGCATTTT	CASSSGISGPQHF
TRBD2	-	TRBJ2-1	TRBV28	TGTGCCAGCAGCTACCCTGTCAGCGGGAGTATCCATGAGCAGTTCTTC	CASSYPVSGSIHEQFF
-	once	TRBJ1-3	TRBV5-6	TGTGCCAGCAGCTTGGTAGGGAATACTGGAAACACCATATATTTT	CASSLVGNTGNTIYF
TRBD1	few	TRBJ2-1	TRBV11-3	TGTGCCAGCAGCTCGGGACAGGGGAGCTACAATGAGCAGTTCTTC	CASSSGQGSYNEQFF
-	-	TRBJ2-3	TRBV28	TGTGCCAGCAGTCCGTCAGATACGCAGTATTTT	CASSPSDTQYF